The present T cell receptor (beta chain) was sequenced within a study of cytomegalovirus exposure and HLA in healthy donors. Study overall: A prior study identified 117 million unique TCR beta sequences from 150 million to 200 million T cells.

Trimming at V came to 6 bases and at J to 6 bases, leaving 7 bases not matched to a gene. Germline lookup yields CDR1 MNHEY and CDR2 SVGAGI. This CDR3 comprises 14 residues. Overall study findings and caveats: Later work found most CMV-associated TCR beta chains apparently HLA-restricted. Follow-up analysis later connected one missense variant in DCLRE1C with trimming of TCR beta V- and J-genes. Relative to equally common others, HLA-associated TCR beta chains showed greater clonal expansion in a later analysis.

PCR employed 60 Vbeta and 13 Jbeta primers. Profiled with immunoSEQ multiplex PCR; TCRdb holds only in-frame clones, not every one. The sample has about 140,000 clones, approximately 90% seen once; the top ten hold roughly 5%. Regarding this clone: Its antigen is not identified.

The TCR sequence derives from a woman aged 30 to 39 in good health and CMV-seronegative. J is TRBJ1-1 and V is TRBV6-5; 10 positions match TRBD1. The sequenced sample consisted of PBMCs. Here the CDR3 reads CASRTGQGVPEAFF. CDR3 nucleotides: TGTGCCAGCAGAACCGGACAGGGGGTTCCTGAAGCTTTCTTT.